The source of this TCR beta chain is a study of identical twins. Findings of the study overall: Analyses of zero insertions could, in part, be confounded by invariant MAIT and iNKT cells.

Points on this clonotype: Antigen specificity is unknown.

Each CDR3 protein gets one entry after TCRdb re-called the 5' RACE reads with MiXCR. The sample has under 350,000 distinct CDR3 sequences; 8% to 9.5% are singletons. This CDR3 has 17 residues. The V end was cut by 3 bases, the J end by 0 bases, with 15 bases between. Germline V CDR1 and CDR2: LNHNV, YYDKDF (reference sequence). This same sample was also part of a study on yellow fever vaccine responses in identical twins.

Input material: CD8+ T cells sorted from blood. The origin of this receptor is a woman younger than 30 in good health. V gene TRBV15 combines with J gene TRBJ1-3; D is possibly TRBD1 (5 bases). Here the CDR3 reads CATSRGREPPSGNTIYF. DNA for the CDR3: TGTGCCACCAGCAGGGGCAGGGAGCCTCCCTCTGGAAACACCATATATTTT.